The present T cell receptor (beta chain) was sequenced within a study of blood T cell repertoires in COVID-19. Repertoires were generated with immunoSEQ multiplex PCR, while TCRdb's copy carries only in-frame clones and drops some. The table records nearly 200,000 clones, about 90% of them present only once. The CDR3 covers 16 residues. J was trimmed by 3 bases and V by 1 base; bases with no gene match: 7. CDR1 and CDR2 (germline): SGHRS, YFSETQ. Sequencing was performed on PBMCs or T cells enriched from blood (not recorded which). The TCR sequence derives from a woman aged 18 to 35 who had recovered from COVID-19. The rearrangement joins TRBV5-1 to TRBJ2-3, with 8 bases aligning to TRBD2. The CDR3 protein is CASSLSTGGTTDTQYF. The CDR3 nucleotides read TGCGCCAGCAGCTTGTCCACGGGGGGGACAACAGATACGCAGTATTTT.